The 32 T cell receptor beta chains below all came from one sample that was sequenced in a study of blood T cell repertoires in COVID-19. Data came from immunoSEQ multiplex PCR; TCRdb stores just in-frame clones and leaves some out. The sample consists of 160,000 or so clones, approximately 91% of them appearing once. Sample: peripheral blood. The receptors were sampled from a man aged 18 to 30 with acute or convalescent COVID-19.

This clone was observed once. V is TRBV12-3 or TRBV12-4 and J is TRBJ2-7; TRBD1 agrees at 7 bases. The CDR3 is 13 amino acids. J was trimmed by 4 bases and V by 6 bases; bases with no gene match: 6. The CDR3 bases are TGTGCCAGCAGGAACGACAGGGTATACGAGCAGTACTTC. Protein product: CASRNDRVYEQYF.

This clone was seen more than once but under ten times. The chain carries TRBV2 and TRBJ1-2; D uncertain. V was pared by 1 base and J by 3 bases, with 9 bases between. There are 14 residues in the CDR3. Germline V gives CDR1 SNHLY, CDR2 FYNNEI. CDR3 sequence reads: CASSEDRYYYGYTF. For the CDR3, the DNA is TGTGCCAGCAGTGAAGACAGATATTACTATGGCTACACCTTC.

This chain links TRBV6-6 with TRBJ1-1; unclear D gene. The CDR3 spans 12 residues. CDR1 and CDR2 (germline): MNHNY, SVGAGI (reference sequence). V shed 6 bases and J shed 1 base, with 6 bases lying between them. This chain's CDR3 is CASRRGNTEAFF. Written as DNA, the CDR3 is TGTGCCAGCAGGCGGGGGAACACTGAAGCTTTCTTT.

CDR3 nucleotide sequence: TGTGCCACCAGTGATTTTTCCTCAGGGGGCCTCGGAGAGACCCAGTACTTC. Translation: CATSDFSSGGLGETQYF. This chain joins TRBV24-1 and TRBJ2-5; 8 bases are shared with TRBD1. Germline assignment: CDR1 KGHDR and CDR2 SFDVKD. CDR3 length: 17 residues. V lost 1 base, J lost 4 bases, and 10 bases stayed unmatched.

The chain joins TRBV9 to TRBJ1-2; D is uncertain. Looked up from germline, CDR1 is SGDLS and CDR2 is YYNGEE. V was cut by 4 bases and J by 8 bases, with 15 bases left in between. The CDR3 is 13 residues long. The CDR3 is CASSPSFAKGYTF. In nucleotides, the CDR3 is TGTGCCAGCAGCCCCAGTTTCGCCAAAGGCTACACCTTC.

The rearrangement joins TRBV2 to TRBJ1-2; D gene ambiguous. From germline, CDR1 is SNHLY and CDR2 FYNNEI. Trimming cost V 10 bases and J 2 bases, with 14 bases left between them. CDR3 size: 13 residues. DNA of the CDR3: TGTGCCACTACCCTTCGAGGGAACTATGGCTACACCTTC. It translates to CATTLRGNYGYTF.

The chain uses TRBV5-4 and TRBJ2-7; D unclear. Germline V lookup: CDR1 SGHNT, CDR2 YYREEE (reference sequence). V was clipped by 0 bases and J by 3 bases, with 7 bases between them. This CDR3 spans 13 amino acids. DNA for the CDR3: TGTGCCAGCAGCTTGGAGTCAGGCTACGAGCAGTACTTC. Translation gives CASSLESGYEQYF.

The chain recombines TRBV14 with TRBJ1-6; 7 nucleotides line up with TRBD1. Germline lookup yields CDR1 SGHDN and CDR2 FVKESK. The CDR3 consists of 14 residues. V was clipped by 2 bases and J by 5 bases; unmatched bases: 0. CDR3 loop: CASSQTGDNSPLHF. For the CDR3, the DNA is TGTGCCAGCAGCCAAACAGGGGATAATTCACCCCTCCACTTT. The full variable domain, rest sourced from reference TRBV14 and TRBJ1-6, is EAGVTQFPSHSVIEKGQTVTLRCDPISGHDNLYWYRRVMGKEIKFLLHFVKESKQDESGMPNNRFLAERTGGTYSTLKVQPAELEDSGVYFCASSQTGDNSPLHFGNGTRLTVT.

The chain links TRBV30 to TRBJ1-2; no clear D. Germline assignment: CDR1 GTSNPN and CDR2 SVGIG (reference sequence). The CDR3 runs to 13 residues. Trimming stripped 3 bases from V and 4 bases from J, with 12 bases between. This chain's CDR3 is CAWRLASSYGYTF. The CDR3 coding sequence is TGTGCCTGGAGACTGGCCTCTAGCTATGGCTACACCTTC. Full variable domain (missing parts from reference TRBV30 and TRBJ1-2): SQTIHQWPATLVQPVGSPLSLECTVEGTSNPNLYWYRQAAGRGLQLLFYSVGIGQISSEVPQNLSASRPQDRQFILSSKKLLLSDSGFYLCAWRLASSYGYTFGSGTRLTVV.

The genes are TRBV5-1 and TRBJ1-2; 8 nucleotides match TRBD1. V was clipped by 4 bases and J by 4 bases; unmatched bases: 18. The CDR3 loop spans 18 amino acids. From germline, CDR1 is SGHRS and CDR2 YFSETQ. DNA for the CDR3: TGCGCCAGCAGCCTTACCCCCGGGACAGGTACGGCGGTCTATGGCTACACCTTC. As protein: CASSLTPGTGTAVYGYTF. Using reference TRBV5-1 and TRBJ1-2 for the parts outside the CDR3, the full variable domain is KAGVTQTPRYLIKTRGQQVTLSCSPISGHRSVSWYQQTPGQGLQFLFEYFSETQRNKGNFPGRFSGRQFSNSRSEMNVSTLELGDSALYLCASSLTPGTGTAVYGYTFGSGTRLTVV.

The chain couples TRBV18 to TRBJ2-2, with 8 bases lining up with TRBD1. CDR3 length: 17 residues. From germline, CDR1 is KGHSH and CDR2 LQKENI. Trimming cost V 3 bases and J 4 bases; bases outside gene matches: 10. In DNA, the CDR3 is TGTGCCAGCTCACCTCAACCTGGGACAGGCAGCACCGGGGAGCTGTTTTTT. It codes for CASSPQPGTGSTGELFF.

The chain is built from TRBV30 and TRBJ2-5; D unclear. The CDR3 is made up of 13 amino acids. CDR1 is GTSNPN, CDR2 SVGIG, per germline (reference sequence). CDR3 protein: CAYTGDYQETQYF. CDR3 DNA sequence: TGTGCGTACACCGGAGATTACCAAGAGACCCAGTACTTC.

The CDR3 sequence: CASSLDLGVNIQYF. The CDR3 region has the DNA TGCGCCAGCAGCTTGGACTTGGGCGTAAACATTCAGTACTTC. The chain employs TRBV5-1 and TRBJ2-4; no clear D gene. There are 14 residues in the CDR3. The germline gives CDR1 SGHRS, CDR2 YFSETQ. V shed 0 bases and J shed 6 bases, with 10 bases lying between them. Full variable domain (outside the CDR3, taken from reference TRBV5-1 and TRBJ2-4): KAGVTQTPRYLIKTRGQQVTLSCSPISGHRSVSWYQQTPGQGLQFLFEYFSETQRNKGNFPGRFSGRQFSNSRSEMNVSTLELGDSALYLCASSLDLGVNIQYFGAGTRLSVL.

V is TRBV6-5 and J is TRBJ2-3; no clear D. The CDR3 contains 13 residues. V lost 6 bases and J lost 2, with 9 bases in between. CDR1 is MNHEY, CDR2 SVGAGI, per germline. CDR3 amino acids: CASRTSFTDTQYF. CDR3 sequence (DNA): TGTGCCAGCAGGACTTCGTTCACAGATACGCAGTATTTT.

This clone has only one observation. The DNA of the CDR3 is TGTGCCAGCAGTTTCCCCGGGAACACTGAAGCTTTCTTT. Translating gives CASSFPGNTEAFF. The J gene is TRBJ1-1, the V gene TRBV27; D is unresolved. Trimming took off 3 bases at V and 1 base at J, with 6 bases between the two ends. CDR3 length: 13 residues. In germline, CDR1 is MNHEY, CDR2 SMNVEV (reference sequence).

V and J are TRBV24-1 and TRBJ2-3; 8 bases are shared with TRBD1. The junction had 6 bases not matched to a gene; V was cut back by 7 bases and J by 10 bases. CDR1 is KGHDR, CDR2 SFDVKD, per germline. The CDR3 has 12 amino acids. DNA of the CDR3: TGTGCCACCAGCTCTCCAGGGGGCTCGCAGTATTTT. Its translation is CATSSPGGSQYF.

The V gene is TRBV3-1 (or the pseudogene TRBV3-2), the J gene TRBJ2-1, with D possibly being TRBD2 (6 bases). The CDR3 contains 17 residues. The germline V gene has CDR1 LGHDT and CDR2 YNNKEL (reference sequence). V lost 0 bases to trimming and J lost 0 bases, with 12 bases between them. The CDR3 spells CASSQDRDSGSYNEQFF. The CDR3 DNA reads TGTGCCAGCAGCCAAGATAGGGATAGCGGCTCCTACAATGAGCAGTTCTTC.

J is TRBJ1-1 and V is TRBV7-8; no definite D call. The CDR3 totals 13 residues. V lost 1 base and J lost 2, with 5 bases in between. Germline lookup yields CDR1 SGHVS and CDR2 FQNEAQ. The CDR3 here is CASSLDSNTEAFF. Written as DNA, the CDR3 is TGTGCCAGCAGCTTAGACAGCAACACTGAAGCTTTCTTT.

DNA of the CDR3: TGTGCCAGCAGTGAGACTGGACAGAAGAACAATGAGCAGTTCTTC. It is translated as CASSETGQKNNEQFF. The genes are TRBV6-1 and TRBJ2-1; tentatively, D is TRBD1 (6 bases). CDR3 size: 15 residues. V lost 3 bases, J lost 5 bases, and 14 bases lay in between. Germline values: CDR1 MNHNS, CDR2 SASEGT.

The chain couples TRBV3-1 (or the pseudogene TRBV3-2) to TRBJ1-1; no firm D call. Germline V gene sequence: CDR1 LGHDT, CDR2 YNNKEL (reference sequence). The V and J ends lost 5 bases and 8 bases respectively, with 15 bases between them. This CDR3 has 13 amino acids. CDR3 DNA sequence: TGTGCCAGCAGCTCCTTCTCCAGTACCGAAGCTTTCTTT. Translating gives CASSSFSSTEAFF.

This clone has only one observation. This chain uses TRBV6-5 with TRBJ1-2; no clear D gene. The V end was cut by 7 bases, the J end by 4 bases, with 10 bases between. Per the germline V gene, CDR1 is MNHEY and CDR2 is SVGAGI. This CDR3 contains 12 residues. As DNA, the CDR3 is TGTGCCAGCAAGGTGGGCTCCTATGGCTACACCTTC. Amino acid sequence: CASKVGSYGYTF.

This clone was seen just once. The V gene is TRBV5-1, the J gene TRBJ2-7, with 13 positions matching TRBD2. The V and J ends lost 4 bases and 3 bases, in that order; junction bases with no gene match: 13. Germline V lookup: CDR1 SGHRS, CDR2 YFSETQ. This CDR3 contains 18 residues. The CDR3 nucleotides are TGCGCCAGCAGCGAGCTACTCGGACTAGCGGGAGAGTACTACGAGCAGTACTTC. It codes for CASSELLGLAGEYYEQYF.

This chain links TRBV5-1 with TRBJ1-1, with D tentatively TRBD1 (5 bases). CDR1 is SGHRS, CDR2 YFSETQ, per germline. V was shortened by 4 bases and J by 1 base, with 14 bases between the two germline ends. The CDR3 has 15 residues. The CDR3: CASSPRAGGNTEAFF. The CDR3, as DNA: TGCGCCAGCAGCCCCCGGGCGGGGGGGAACACTGAAGCTTTCTTT.

The V gene is TRBV14, the J gene TRBJ1-6, with 8 bases lining up with TRBD1. The ends lost 1 base at V and 8 bases at J; junction bases unmatched: 7. The CDR3 is 16 residues long. Germline V gene data show CDR1 as SGHDN and CDR2 as FVKESK. The CDR3 reads CASSQVRDRLDSPLHF. The CDR3, as DNA: TGTGCCAGCAGCCAAGTAAGGGACAGGCTGGATTCACCCCTCCACTTT.

The chain employs TRBV24-1 and TRBJ2-2; 7 positions match TRBD1. Germline V gives CDR1 KGHDR, CDR2 SFDVKD. CDR3 size: 16 residues. Trimming removed 2 bases from V and 7 bases from J; junction bases left unmatched: 9. The CDR3 DNA reads as TGTGCCACCAGTGATTCGCTTACAGGGGCCCTCGGGGAGCTGTTTTTT. Translated, it gives CATSDSLTGALGELFF.

The CDR3 loop is CASSHPGTANEQYF. CDR3 bases: TGTGCCAGCAGCCATCCCGGGACAGCCAACGAGCAGTACTTC. The rearrangement links TRBV5-5 to TRBJ2-7; the match to TRBD1 covers 7 bases. V gave up 4 bases and J gave up 5 bases; unmatched junction bases: 9. Germline CDR1 reads SGHKS; CDR2 reads YYEKEE (reference sequence). The CDR3 spans 14 residues.

The CDR3 loop reads CASSLDRVETQYF. In DNA, the CDR3 is TGTGCCAGCAGCTTGGACAGGGTAGAGACCCAGTACTTC. V is TRBV5-6 and J is TRBJ2-5, with D perhaps matching TRBD1 (6 bases). V was pared by 0 bases and J by 4 bases, with 7 bases between. Germline CDR1 and CDR2: SGHDT and YYEEEE. CDR3 size: 13 residues.

V is TRBV27 and J is TRBJ1-4, with a possible D match to TRBD1 (6 bases). The CDR3 extends over 17 amino acids. Germline V gene sequence: CDR1 MNHEY, CDR2 SMNVEV (reference sequence). Trimming pared 6 bases from V and 7 bases from J, leaving 24 bases between. The CDR3 nucleotides are TGTGCCAGCAGCTCACAGGGAAAGGGGAGACCGGGTGAAAAACTGTTTTTT. This sequence encodes CASSSQGKGRPGEKLFF.

The chain joins TRBV5-1 to TRBJ2-1; 8 bases line up with TRBD2. The CDR3 has 16 amino acids. Germline CDR1 SGHRS, CDR2 YFSETQ. V dropped 2 bases and J dropped 8; count of bases not matched to a gene: 12. The CDR3 DNA reads TGCGCCAGCAGCTTAAACGGGGGGGCTCATGGCGATGAGCAGTTCTTC. This codes for CASSLNGGAHGDEQFF.

The V gene is TRBV27, the J gene TRBJ1-1; 7 nucleotides line up with TRBD1. The V segment lost 6 bases and the J segment 3 bases; nucleotides outside the gene matches: 10. The germline CDR1 and CDR2 sequences are MNHEY and SMNVEV (reference sequence). The CDR3 has 15 residues. The CDR3: CASRLRQGSYTEAFF. The CDR3 DNA reads TGTGCCAGCAGACTTCGACAGGGTTCGTACACTGAAGCTTTCTTT.

The chain joins TRBV19 to TRBJ1-1; the match to TRBD1 covers 8 bases. V shed 9 bases, J shed 1 base, and the junction held 13 bases outside the gene matches. Looked up from germline, CDR1 is LNHDA and CDR2 is SQIVND (reference sequence). The length of the CDR3 is 16 residues. The CDR3 DNA follows: TGTGCCAGCAGAAAAAATCCCGGGACAGGGAACACTGAAGCTTTCTTT. Protein: CASRKNPGTGNTEAFF.

The V call is TRBV6-2 or TRBV6-3, the J call TRBJ1-1, with a tentative D call TRBD1 (5 bases). Germline V CDR1 and CDR2: MNHEY, SVGEGT. The CDR3 spans 13 residues. The V end was cut by 5 bases, the J end by 4 bases, with 11 bases between. As DNA, the CDR3 is TGTGCCAGCAGTAAGACAGCCACCACTGAAGCTTTCTTT. It specifies CASSKTATTEAFF.